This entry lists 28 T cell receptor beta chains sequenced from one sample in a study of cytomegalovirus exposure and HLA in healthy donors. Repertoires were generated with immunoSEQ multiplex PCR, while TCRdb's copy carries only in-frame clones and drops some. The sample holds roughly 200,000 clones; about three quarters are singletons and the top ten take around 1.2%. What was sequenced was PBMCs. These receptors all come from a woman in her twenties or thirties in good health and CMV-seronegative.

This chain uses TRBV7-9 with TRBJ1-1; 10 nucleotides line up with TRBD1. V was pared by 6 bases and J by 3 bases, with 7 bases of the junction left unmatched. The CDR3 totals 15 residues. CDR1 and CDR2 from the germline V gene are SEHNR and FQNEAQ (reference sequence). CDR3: CASRPGQGRDTEAFF. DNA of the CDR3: TGTGCCAGCAGGCCGGGACAGGGGCGGGACACTGAAGCTTTCTTT. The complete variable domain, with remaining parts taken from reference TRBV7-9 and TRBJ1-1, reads DTGVSQNPRHKITKRGQNVTFRCDPISEHNRLYWYRQTLGQGPEFLTYFQNEAQLEKSRLLSDRFSAERPKGSFSTLEIQRTEQGDSAMYLCASRPGQGRDTEAFFGQGTRLTVV.

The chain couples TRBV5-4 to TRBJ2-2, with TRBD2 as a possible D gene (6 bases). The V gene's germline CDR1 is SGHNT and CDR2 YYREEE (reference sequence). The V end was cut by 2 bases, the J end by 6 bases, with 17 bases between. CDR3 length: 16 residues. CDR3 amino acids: CASSFGTSPGSGELFF. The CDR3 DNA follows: TGTGCCAGCAGCTTCGGGACTTCCCCCGGATCCGGGGAGCTGTTTTTT.

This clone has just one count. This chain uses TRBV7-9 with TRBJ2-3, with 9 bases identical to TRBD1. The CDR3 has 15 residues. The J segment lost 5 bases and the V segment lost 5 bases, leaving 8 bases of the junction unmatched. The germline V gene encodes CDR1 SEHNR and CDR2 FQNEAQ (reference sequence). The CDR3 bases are TGTGCCAGCAGCCGATTGGGACAGGGAAGAGATACGCAGTATTTT. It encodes CASSRLGQGRDTQYF.

In nucleotides, the CDR3 is TGCGCCAGCAGCTTGGGACTGTCGCAAGAGACCCAGTACTTC. Protein sequence: CASSLGLSQETQYF. This chain joins TRBV5-1 and TRBJ2-5, with unresolved D. From germline, CDR1 is SGHRS and CDR2 YFSETQ. Trimming took off 0 bases at V and 2 bases at J, with 8 bases between the two ends. This CDR3 contains 14 residues.

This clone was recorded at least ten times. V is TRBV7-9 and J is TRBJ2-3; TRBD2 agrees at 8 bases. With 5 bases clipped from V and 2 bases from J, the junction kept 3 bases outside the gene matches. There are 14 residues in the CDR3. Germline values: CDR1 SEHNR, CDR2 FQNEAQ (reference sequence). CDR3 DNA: TGTGCCAGCAGCCGCGGGGGGACCACAGATACGCAGTATTTT. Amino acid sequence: CASSRGGTTDTQYF. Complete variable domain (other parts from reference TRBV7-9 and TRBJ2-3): DTGVSQNPRHKITKRGQNVTFRCDPISEHNRLYWYRQTLGQGPEFLTYFQNEAQLEKSRLLSDRFSAERPKGSFSTLEIQRTEQGDSAMYLCASSRGGTTDTQYFGPGTRLTVL.

This CDR3 is CAISDDRGKNTEAFF. CDR3 bases: TGTGCCATCAGTGACGACAGGGGGAAGAACACTGAAGCTTTCTTT. The chain combines TRBV10-3 with TRBJ1-1; 9 nucleotides align to TRBD1. The junction had 3 bases not matched to a gene; V was cut back by 3 bases and J by 1 base. The CDR3 contains 15 residues. The germline V gene has CDR1 ENHRY and CDR2 SYGVKD.

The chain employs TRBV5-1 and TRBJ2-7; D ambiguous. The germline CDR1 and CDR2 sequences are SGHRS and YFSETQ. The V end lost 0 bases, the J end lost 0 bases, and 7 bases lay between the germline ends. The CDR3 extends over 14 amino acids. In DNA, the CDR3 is TGCGCCAGCAGCTTGGACAACCACTCCTACGAGCAGTACTTC. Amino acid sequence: CASSLDNHSYEQYF.

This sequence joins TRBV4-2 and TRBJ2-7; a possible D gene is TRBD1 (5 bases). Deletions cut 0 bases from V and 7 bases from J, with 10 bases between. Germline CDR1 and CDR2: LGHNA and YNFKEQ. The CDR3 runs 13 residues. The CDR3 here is CASSQDLGREQYF. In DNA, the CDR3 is TGTGCCAGCAGCCAAGATCTGGGGCGAGAGCAGTACTTC.

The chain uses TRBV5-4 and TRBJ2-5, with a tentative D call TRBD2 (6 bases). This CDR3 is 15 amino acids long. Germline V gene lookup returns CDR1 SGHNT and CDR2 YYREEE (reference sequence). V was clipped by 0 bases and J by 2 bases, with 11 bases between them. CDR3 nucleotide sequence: TGTGCCAGCAGCTTGGGACGGGAGAGACAAGAGACCCAGTACTTC. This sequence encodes CASSLGRERQETQYF.

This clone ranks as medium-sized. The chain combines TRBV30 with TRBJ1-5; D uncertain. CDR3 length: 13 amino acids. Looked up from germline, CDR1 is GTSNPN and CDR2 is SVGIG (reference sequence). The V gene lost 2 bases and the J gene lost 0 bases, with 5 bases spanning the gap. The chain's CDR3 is CAWSLYSNQPQHF. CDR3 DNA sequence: TGTGCCTGGAGTCTCTATAGCAATCAGCCCCAGCATTTT.

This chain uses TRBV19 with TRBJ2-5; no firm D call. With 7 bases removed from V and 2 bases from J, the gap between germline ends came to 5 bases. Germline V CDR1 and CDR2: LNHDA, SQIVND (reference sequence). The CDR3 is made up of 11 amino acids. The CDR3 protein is CASTGQETQYF. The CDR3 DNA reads TGTGCCAGTACCGGGCAAGAGACCCAGTACTTC.

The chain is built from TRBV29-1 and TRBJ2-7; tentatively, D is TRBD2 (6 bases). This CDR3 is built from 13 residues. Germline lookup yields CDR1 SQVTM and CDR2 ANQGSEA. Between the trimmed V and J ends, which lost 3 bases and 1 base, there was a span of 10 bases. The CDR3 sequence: CSVERGGSYEQYF. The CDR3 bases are TGCAGCGTTGAGCGGGGAGGTTCCTACGAGCAGTACTTC.

In DNA form, the CDR3 reads TGTGCCAGCAGCTTAGGGGGGACAGGACGCAACTATGGCTACACCTTC. This encodes CASSLGGTGRNYGYTF. This sequence joins TRBV7-2 and TRBJ1-2; TRBD1 agrees at 8 bases. Germline loops: CDR1 SGHTA, CDR2 FQGNSA. The CDR3 runs 16 residues. Trimming at V came to 1 base and at J to 2 bases, leaving 6 bases not matched to a gene.

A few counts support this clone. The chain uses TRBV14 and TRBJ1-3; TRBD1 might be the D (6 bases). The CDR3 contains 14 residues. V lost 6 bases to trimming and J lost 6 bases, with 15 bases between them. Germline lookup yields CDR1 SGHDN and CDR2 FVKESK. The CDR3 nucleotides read TGTGCCAGCAGTCCCGCGGGGGGCTTAAACACCATATATTTT. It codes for CASSPAGGLNTIYF.

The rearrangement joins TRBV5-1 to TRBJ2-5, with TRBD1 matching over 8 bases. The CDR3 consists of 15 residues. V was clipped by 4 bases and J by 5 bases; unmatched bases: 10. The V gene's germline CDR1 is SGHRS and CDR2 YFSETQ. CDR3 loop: CASSIGNRGIETQYF. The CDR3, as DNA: TGCGCCAGCAGCATCGGGAACAGGGGGATCGAGACCCAGTACTTC.

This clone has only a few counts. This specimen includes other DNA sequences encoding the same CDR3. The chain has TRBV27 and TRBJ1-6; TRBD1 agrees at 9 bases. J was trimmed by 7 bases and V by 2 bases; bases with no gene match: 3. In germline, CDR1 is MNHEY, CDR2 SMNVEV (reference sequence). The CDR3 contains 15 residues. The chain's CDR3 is CASSLLGQGNSPLHF. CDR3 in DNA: TGTGCCAGCAGTTTACTCGGACAGGGGAATTCACCCCTCCACTTT.

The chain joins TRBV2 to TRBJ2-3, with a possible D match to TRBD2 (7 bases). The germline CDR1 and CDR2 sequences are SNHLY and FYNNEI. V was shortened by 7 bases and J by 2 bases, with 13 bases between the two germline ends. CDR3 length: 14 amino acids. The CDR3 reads CASNQGTNTDTQYF. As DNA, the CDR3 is TGTGCCAGCAACCAGGGGACTAACACAGATACGCAGTATTTT.

The CDR3 here is CATSRKTGANEKLFF. As DNA, the CDR3 is TGTGCCACCAGCAGAAAAACAGGGGCTAATGAAAAACTGTTTTTT. J is TRBJ1-4 and V is TRBV15, with 7 bases matching TRBD1. The CDR3 has 15 residues. CDR1 is LNHNV, CDR2 YYDKDF, per germline (reference sequence). J gave up 3 bases and V 2 bases, and 3 bases lay outside the gene matches.

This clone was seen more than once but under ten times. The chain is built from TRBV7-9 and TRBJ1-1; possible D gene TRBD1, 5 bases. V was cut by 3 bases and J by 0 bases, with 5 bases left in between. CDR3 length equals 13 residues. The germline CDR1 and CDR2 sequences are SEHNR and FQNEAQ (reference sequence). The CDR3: CASSLTVNTEAFF. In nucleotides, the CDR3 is TGTGCCAGCAGCTTGACAGTGAACACTGAAGCTTTCTTT.

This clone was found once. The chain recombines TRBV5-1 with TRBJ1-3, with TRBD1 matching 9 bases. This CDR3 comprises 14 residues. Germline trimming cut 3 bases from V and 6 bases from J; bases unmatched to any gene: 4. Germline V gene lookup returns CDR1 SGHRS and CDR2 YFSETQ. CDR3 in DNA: TGCGCCAGCAGCTGGACAGGGGATGAAAACACCATATATTTT. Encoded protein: CASSWTGDENTIYF.

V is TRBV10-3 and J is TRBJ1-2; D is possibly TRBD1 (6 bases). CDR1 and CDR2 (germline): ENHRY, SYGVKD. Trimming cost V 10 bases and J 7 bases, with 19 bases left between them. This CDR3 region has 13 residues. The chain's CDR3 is CATLAGGVGGYTF. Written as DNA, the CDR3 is TGTGCCACGCTCGCGGGGGGCGTGGGTGGCTACACCTTC.

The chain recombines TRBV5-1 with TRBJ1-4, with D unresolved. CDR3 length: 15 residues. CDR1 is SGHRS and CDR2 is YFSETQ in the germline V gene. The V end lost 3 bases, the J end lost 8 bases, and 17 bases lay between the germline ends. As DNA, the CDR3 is TGCGCCAGCAGCTCCGGCGGCGGGGAGGTGGAAAAACTGTTTTTT. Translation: CASSSGGGEVEKLFF.

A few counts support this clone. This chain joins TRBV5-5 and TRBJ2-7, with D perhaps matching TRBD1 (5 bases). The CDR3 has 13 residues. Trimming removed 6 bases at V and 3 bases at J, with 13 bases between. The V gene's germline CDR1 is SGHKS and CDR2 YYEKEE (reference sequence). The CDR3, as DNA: TGTGCCAGCACCCTGGCAGGGAACTACGAGCAGTACTTC. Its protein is CASTLAGNYEQYF.

In DNA form, the CDR3 reads TGCGCCAGCAGCTTCGGGGGGGCAAACTATGGCTACACCTTC. Encoded protein: CASSFGGANYGYTF. The genes are TRBV5-1 and TRBJ1-2; a weak D match, TRBD1 (6 bases). Trimming shortened V by 2 bases and J by 2 bases, and 10 bases separated the two germline ends. Germline lookup yields CDR1 SGHRS and CDR2 YFSETQ. The CDR3 runs 14 residues.

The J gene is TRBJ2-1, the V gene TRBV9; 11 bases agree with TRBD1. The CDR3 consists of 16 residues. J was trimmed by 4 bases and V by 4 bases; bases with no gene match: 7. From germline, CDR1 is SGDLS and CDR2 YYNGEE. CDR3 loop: CASSTRTGGPYNEQFF. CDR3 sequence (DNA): TGTGCCAGCAGCACCCGGACAGGGGGCCCGTACAATGAGCAGTTCTTC.

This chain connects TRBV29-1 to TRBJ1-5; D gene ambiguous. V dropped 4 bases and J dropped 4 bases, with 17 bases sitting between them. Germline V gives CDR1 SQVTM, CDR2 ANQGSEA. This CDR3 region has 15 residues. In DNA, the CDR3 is TGCAGCGTTGCCCTTGAACTAGGGATGAATCAGCCCCAGCATTTT. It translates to CSVALELGMNQPQHF.

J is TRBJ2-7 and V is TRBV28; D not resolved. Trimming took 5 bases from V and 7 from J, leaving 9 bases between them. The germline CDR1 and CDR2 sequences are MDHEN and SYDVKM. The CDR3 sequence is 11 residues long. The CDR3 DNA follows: TGTGCCAGCAGTCCACGGGTGGAGCAGTACTTC. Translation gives CASSPRVEQYF. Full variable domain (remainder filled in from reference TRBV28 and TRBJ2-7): DVKVTQSSRYLVKRTGEKVFLECVQDMDHENMFWYRQDPGLGLRLIYFSYDVKMKEKGDIPEGYSVSREKKERFSLILESASTNQTSMYLCASSPRVEQYFGPGTRLTVT.

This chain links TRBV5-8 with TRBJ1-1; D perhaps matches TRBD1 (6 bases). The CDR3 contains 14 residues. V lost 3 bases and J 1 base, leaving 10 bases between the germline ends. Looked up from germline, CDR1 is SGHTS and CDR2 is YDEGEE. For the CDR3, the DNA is TGTGCCAGCAGCTGGTGGACAGAGAACACTGAAGCTTTCTTT. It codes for CASSWWTENTEAFF.